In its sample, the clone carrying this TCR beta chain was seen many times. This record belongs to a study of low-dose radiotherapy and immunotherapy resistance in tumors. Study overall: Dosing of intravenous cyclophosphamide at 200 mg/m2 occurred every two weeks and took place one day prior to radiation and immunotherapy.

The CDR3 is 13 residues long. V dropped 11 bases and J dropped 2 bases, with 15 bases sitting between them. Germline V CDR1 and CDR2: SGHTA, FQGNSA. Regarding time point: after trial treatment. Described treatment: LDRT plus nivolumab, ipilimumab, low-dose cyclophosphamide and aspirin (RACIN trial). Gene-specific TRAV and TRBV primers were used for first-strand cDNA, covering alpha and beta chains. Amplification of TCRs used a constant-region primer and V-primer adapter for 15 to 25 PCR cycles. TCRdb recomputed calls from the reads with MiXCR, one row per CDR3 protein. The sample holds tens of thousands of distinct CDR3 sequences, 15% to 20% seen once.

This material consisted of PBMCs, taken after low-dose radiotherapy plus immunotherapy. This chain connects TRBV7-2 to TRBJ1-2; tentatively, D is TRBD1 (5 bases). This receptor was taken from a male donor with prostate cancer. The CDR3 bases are TGTGCCGGACGATCTGGGGGGAACTATGGCTACACCTTC. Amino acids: CAGRSGGNYGYTF.